This TCR beta chain stems from a study of CD8 T cells in ankylosing spondylitis. For TCR beta, libraries came from quantitative 5'-RACE with molecular barcodes. Each CDR3 protein is one row after TCRdb ran MiXCR on the 5' RACE reads. The table includes about 230,000 distinct CDR3 sequences, roughly 8.2% detected once. CDR3 length: 14 amino acids. Per the germline V gene, CDR1 is SGHDT and CDR2 is YYEEEE. Trimming cost V 3 bases and J 3 bases, with 11 bases left between them. Points from the study as a whole: Prior work had noted some motif variants in reactive arthritis blood and synovial fluid. There was a TCR beta motif, made of 7 to 9 highly homologous variants, that appeared characteristic of ankylosing spondylitis blood. Clones linked to disease were reported to show significant enrichment in matched ankylosing spondylitis synovial fluid.

This clonotype was detected ten times or more. What it recognizes is unknown. The chain recombines TRBV5-6 with TRBJ2-3; D might be TRBD2 (5 bases). Sequencing was carried out using blood, either unsorted or a sorted T cell fraction (not recorded which). The source is a female donor with ankylosing spondylitis or in good health (not recorded which). CDR3 sequence reads: CASSSGILTDTQYF. The CDR3 nucleotides read TGTGCCAGCAGCTCGGGGATTTTAACAGATACGCAGTATTTT.